The clone carrying this T cell receptor (beta chain) was counted a few times. This entry is derived from a study of response to subunit inactivated influenza vaccine. MiXCR, run by TCRdb on the RT-PCR reads, gives a single entry per CDR3 protein. Of roughly 700,000 distinct CDR3 sequences listed, around a sixth are singletons. Looked up from germline, CDR1 is SGHRS and CDR2 is YFSETQ. CDR3 size: 16 residues. V lost 4 bases to trimming and J lost 5 bases, with 21 bases between them. This TCR was recovered from a man aged 45-65 years who received an inactivated influenza vaccine. This rearrangement joins TRBV5-1 to TRBJ2-5; a possible D gene is TRBD1 (6 bases). This specimen was PBMCs from blood, taken approximately 12 days after vaccination. CDR3 sequence: CASSPQATGKAETQYF. In nucleotides, the CDR3 is TGCGCCAGCAGCCCCCAGGCCACAGGGAAGGCCGAGACCCAGTACTTC.